This TCR beta chain was recovered during a study of cytomegalovirus exposure and HLA in healthy donors. Study-wide findings and caveats: Immune exposure data for these donors was limited to CMV serostatus. Altogether, 150 to 200 TCR beta chains were recorded as cytomegalovirus-associated. The analysis excluded some indistinguishable V segments, including TRBV6-2 and TRBV6-3.

The germline V gene encodes CDR1 WNHNN and CDR2 SYGVQD (reference sequence). V dropped 3 bases and J dropped 0 bases, with 21 bases sitting between them. This CDR3 has 19 amino acids. Primers: 60 Vbeta forward and 13 Jbeta reverse. TCRdb keeps only in-frame clones here, not all; method: immunoSEQ multiplex PCR. The data hold approximately 130,000 clones, with around 72% observed a single time. Comment on this clone: As yet, its antigen is unknown.

The chain is built from TRBV10-1 and TRBJ1-5; no definite D call. This receptor was taken from a woman aged 50 to 60 in good health and CMV-seropositive. The sequenced sample consisted of PBMCs. CDR3 in DNA: TGCGCCAGCAGTGATCCCCCCCGGTACGACGGGAATAGCAATCAGCCCCAGCATTTT. This gives the protein CASSDPPRYDGNSNQPQHF.